The source of this T cell receptor beta chain is a study of T cells in Graves' hyperthyroidism and ophthalmopathy. The overall study: The blood sample was taken at first diagnosis, before treatment began.

This clonotype has a count of ten or more. Amplified TCR beta CDR3 regions derived from RNA transcripts. Carried out on the TCR CDR3, a first-round RT-PCR used the HTBI primer set. In TCRdb, the multiplex PCR reads were re-called with MiXCR into one record per CDR3 protein. The sample consists of some 770,000 distinct CDR3 sequences, around 15% of them appearing once. PBMCs were obtained from 10 ml fresh peripheral blood. This CDR3 region has 15 residues. Germline V lookup: CDR1 LGHDT, CDR2 YNNKEL (reference sequence). The junction had 6 bases not matched to a gene; V was cut back by 0 bases and J by 5 bases.

The genes are TRBV3-1 and TRBJ2-7; 8 nucleotides align to TRBD2. Input material: blood. The TCR comes from a man younger than 35 with Graves' hyperthyroidism. CDR3 nucleotides: TGTGCCAGCAGCCAAGATCCACTAGCGGATGACGAGCAGTACTTC. Its protein product is CASSQDPLADDEQYF.